Listed here are 17 T cell receptor beta chains from one sample, sequenced in a study of blood T cell repertoires in COVID-19. Profiled with immunoSEQ multiplex PCR; TCRdb holds only in-frame clones, not every one. The data show some 340,000 clones, approximately 87% seen once. Sequencing used PBMCs or T cells enriched from blood (not recorded which). The receptors shown here come from a woman aged 25 to 45 who had recovered from COVID-19.

The V call is TRBV4-1, the J call TRBJ1-6; TRBD1 might be the D (6 bases). The CDR3 length is 17 residues. The germline V gene encodes CDR1 MGHRA and CDR2 YSYEKL. The V and J ends lost 4 bases and 6 bases respectively, with 19 bases between them. Here the CDR3 DNA reads TGCGCCAGCAGCCCCAAGATCTATGAAGGGGGTAATTCACCCCTCCACTTT. Residues: CASSPKIYEGGNSPLHF.

The chain uses TRBV9 and TRBJ2-2, with 8 bases lining up with TRBD1. The germline V gene has CDR1 SGDLS and CDR2 YYNGEE. The CDR3 extends over 14 amino acids. Germline trimming cut 3 bases from V and 4 bases from J; bases unmatched to any gene: 2. CDR3 nucleotide sequence: TGTGCCAGCAGCGGACAGGGGTCCACCGGGGAGCTGTTTTTT. Protein product: CASSGQGSTGELFF.

V and J are TRBV7-3 and TRBJ1-5, with no clear D. V gave up 3 bases and J gave up 4 bases, with 7 bases separating them. The CDR3 runs to 13 residues. Looked up from germline, CDR1 is SGHTA and CDR2 is FQGTGA. CDR3 residues: CASSFGENQPQHF. The DNA for the CDR3 is TGTGCCAGCAGCTTCGGGGAGAATCAGCCCCAGCATTTT.

The V gene is TRBV19, the J gene TRBJ1-2; D perhaps matches TRBD1 (5 bases). The CDR3 runs 10 residues. Germline V gives CDR1 LNHDA, CDR2 SQIVND (reference sequence). Trimming took off 10 bases at V and 2 bases at J, with 5 bases between the two ends. The CDR3 region is CATGNYGYTF. In nucleotides, the CDR3 is TGTGCCACAGGGAACTATGGCTACACCTTC.

The DNA of the CDR3 is TGTGCCTGGAGGGGGGGGGATGAGCAGTTCTTC. It encodes CAWRGGDEQFF. The chain is built from TRBV30 and TRBJ2-1, with 7 bases that match TRBD2. V was clipped by 3 bases and J by 8 bases; unmatched bases: 1. Germline V lookup: CDR1 GTSNPN, CDR2 SVGIG (reference sequence). CDR3 length: 11 residues.

V is TRBV27 and J is TRBJ2-1; 7 bases are shared with TRBD2. Trimming cost V 6 bases and J 0 bases; bases outside gene matches: 14. The CDR3 has 18 residues. From germline, CDR1 is MNHEY and CDR2 SMNVEV (reference sequence). This chain's CDR3 is CASSQRPGLQHSYNEQFF. The CDR3 coding sequence is TGTGCCAGCAGCCAACGACCGGGACTACAACACTCCTACAATGAGCAGTTCTTC.

In regard to this clone: The same CDR3 is also encoded by other DNA sequences in this sample. The genes are TRBV19 and TRBJ1-2; tentative D call: TRBD1 (5 bases). Trimming took off 3 bases at V and 7 bases at J, with 9 bases between the two ends. The CDR3 is made up of 12 amino acids. In germline, CDR1 is LNHDA, CDR2 SQIVND (reference sequence). This CDR3 reads CASSIGQGGYTF. CDR3 nucleotide sequence: TGTGCCAGTAGTATCGGGCAGGGTGGCTACACCTTC.

The rearrangement links TRBV19 to TRBJ1-1; D possibly corresponds to TRBD1 (5 bases). Trimming removed 7 bases at V and 3 bases at J, with 15 bases between. Per germline, CDR1 LNHDA and CDR2 SQIVND (reference sequence). The CDR3 runs 14 residues. The CDR3 is CASNTGREDTEAFF. DNA of the CDR3: TGTGCCAGTAACACGGGCAGGGAGGACACTGAAGCTTTCTTT.

The sample holds one count of this clone. This chain links TRBV25-1 with TRBJ2-7, with D possibly TRBD1 on 5 matching bases. The CDR3 covers 13 residues. Germline V gene lookup returns CDR1 MGHDK and CDR2 SYGVNS. Trimming cost V 4 bases and J 8 bases, with 15 bases left between them. CDR3 DNA: TGTGCCAGCAGTGGGACAACAGGTACTCAGCAGTACTTC. Amino acid sequence: CASSGTTGTQQYF.

V and J are TRBV11-1 and TRBJ2-1, with TRBD1 identical over 9 bases. The CDR3 is 13 residues long. With 5 bases clipped from V and 9 bases from J, the junction kept 5 bases outside the gene matches. Germline V gene lookup returns CDR1 SGHAT and CDR2 FQDESV (reference sequence). The CDR3 loop is CASSVLQGAEQFF. The DNA for the CDR3 is TGTGCCAGCAGCGTACTACAGGGGGCTGAGCAGTTCTTC.

J is TRBJ2-7 and V is TRBV15; no firm D call. The CDR3 runs 13 residues. V was shortened by 3 bases and J by 1 base, with 7 bases between the two germline ends. Germline-derived CDR1 and CDR2 are LNHNV and YYDKDF (reference sequence). CDR3 bases: TGTGCCACCAGCAGTCTGCAGTCCTACGAGCAGTACTTC. It codes for CATSSLQSYEQYF.

The rearrangement joins TRBV4-1 to TRBJ1-1; no definite D call. The V gene lost 2 bases and the J gene lost 1 base, with 8 bases spanning the gap. From germline, CDR1 is MGHRA and CDR2 YSYEKL. This CDR3 contains 14 residues. The DNA for the CDR3 is TGCGCCAGCAGCCAACTTTCTCCGAACACTGAAGCTTTCTTT. The encoded protein is CASSQLSPNTEAFF.

This clone was seen a single time. J is TRBJ1-2 and V is TRBV3-1 (or the pseudogene TRBV3-2); D call uncertain. The CDR3 is 14 amino acids. V shed 0 bases and J shed 4 bases, with 9 bases lying between them. Germline CDR1 reads LGHDT; CDR2 reads YNNKEL (reference sequence). The CDR3 DNA follows: TGTGCCAGCAGCCAAGAAGGCTCGGGCTATGGCTACACCTTC. It yields the protein CASSQEGSGYGYTF.

CDR3: CASSETGDQPQHF. The CDR3 DNA reads TGTGCCAGCAGCGAAACAGGAGATCAGCCCCAGCATTTT. The rearrangement links TRBV2 to TRBJ1-5; tentatively, D is TRBD1 (5 bases). V gave up 6 bases and J gave up 5 bases, with 11 bases separating them. CDR1 and CDR2 from the germline V gene are SNHLY and FYNNEI. This CDR3 is built from 13 residues.

The chain couples TRBV7-5 to TRBJ1-6; TRBD1, the table's D call, was not compared with the DNA. TRBV7-5 is flagged as a pseudogene. This CDR3 contains 15 residues. This CDR3 reads CVRSPMCPGKAPLHF. The CDR3 bases are TGTGTCAGAAGCCCCATGTGTCCAGGGAAGGCACCCCTCCACTTT.

V is TRBV19 and J is TRBJ1-2; D is unresolved. Trimming shortened V by 9 bases and J by 4 bases, and 15 bases separated the two germline ends. The V gene's germline CDR1 is LNHDA and CDR2 SQIVND (reference sequence). The CDR3 extends over 13 amino acids. The CDR3 region is CASHGSYTYGYTF. The CDR3 nucleotides read TGTGCCAGCCATGGGAGTTACACCTATGGCTACACCTTC.

In this sample, this clone turned up many times. This chain connects TRBV5-4 to TRBJ2-1; perhaps TRBD2 as D (6 bases). Germline V gene sequence: CDR1 SGHNT, CDR2 YYREEE (reference sequence). Trimming left V 3 bases short and J 3 bases short, with 16 bases between. This CDR3 region has 16 residues. In nucleotides, the CDR3 is TGTGCCAGCAGCTCCTCTGCAATCGGGGGCTACAATGAGCAGTTCTTC. It encodes CASSSSAIGGYNEQFF.